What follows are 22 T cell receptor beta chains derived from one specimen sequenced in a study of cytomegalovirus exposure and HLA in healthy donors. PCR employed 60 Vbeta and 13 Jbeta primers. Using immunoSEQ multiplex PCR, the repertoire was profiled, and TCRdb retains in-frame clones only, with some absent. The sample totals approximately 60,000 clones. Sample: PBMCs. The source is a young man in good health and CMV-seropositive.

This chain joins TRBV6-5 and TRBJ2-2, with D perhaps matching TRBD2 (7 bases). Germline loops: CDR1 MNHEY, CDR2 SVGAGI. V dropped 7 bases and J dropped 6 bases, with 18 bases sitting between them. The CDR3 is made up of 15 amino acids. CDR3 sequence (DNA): TGTGCCAGCACCGGGGGGCCCAGGTCGGCCGGGGAGCTGTTTTTT. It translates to CASTGGPRSAGELFF.

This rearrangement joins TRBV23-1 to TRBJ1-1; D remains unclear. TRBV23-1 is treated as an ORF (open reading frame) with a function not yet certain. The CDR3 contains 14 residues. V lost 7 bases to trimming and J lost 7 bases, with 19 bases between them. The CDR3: CASKTPECEGEAFF. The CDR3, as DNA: TGCGCCAGCAAAACGCCGGAGTGCGAGGGTGAAGCTTTCTTT.

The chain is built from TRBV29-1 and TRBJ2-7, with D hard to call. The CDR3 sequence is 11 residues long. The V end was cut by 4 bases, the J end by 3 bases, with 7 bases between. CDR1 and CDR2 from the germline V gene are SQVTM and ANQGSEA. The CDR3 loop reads CSVGGNYEQYF. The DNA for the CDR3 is TGCAGCGTTGGCGGAAACTACGAGCAGTACTTC.

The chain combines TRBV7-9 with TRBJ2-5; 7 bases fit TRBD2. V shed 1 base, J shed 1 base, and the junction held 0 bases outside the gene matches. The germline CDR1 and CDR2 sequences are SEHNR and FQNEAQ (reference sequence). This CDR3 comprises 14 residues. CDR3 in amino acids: CASSLGGGQETQYF. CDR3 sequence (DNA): TGTGCCAGCAGCTTAGGGGGGGGCCAAGAGACCCAGTACTTC.

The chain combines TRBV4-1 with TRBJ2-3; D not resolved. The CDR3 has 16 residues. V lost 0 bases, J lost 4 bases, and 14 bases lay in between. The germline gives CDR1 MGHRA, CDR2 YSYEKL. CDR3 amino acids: CASSQDNEAWADTQYF. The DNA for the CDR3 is TGCGCCAGCAGCCAAGATAACGAAGCGTGGGCAGATACGCAGTATTTT.

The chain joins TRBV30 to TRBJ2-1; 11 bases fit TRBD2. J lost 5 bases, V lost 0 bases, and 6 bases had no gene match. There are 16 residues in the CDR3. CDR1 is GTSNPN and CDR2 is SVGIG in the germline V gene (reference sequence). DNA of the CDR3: TGTGCCTGGAGTGTACGAGGTAGCGGGGGGGACAATGAGCAGTTCTTC. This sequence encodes CAWSVRGSGGDNEQFF. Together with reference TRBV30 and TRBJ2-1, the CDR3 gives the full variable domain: SQTIHQWPATLVQPVGSPLSLECTVEGTSNPNLYWYRQAAGRGLQLLFYSVGIGQISSEVPQNLSASRPQDRQFILSSKKLLLSDSGFYLCAWSVRGSGGDNEQFFGPGTRLTVL.

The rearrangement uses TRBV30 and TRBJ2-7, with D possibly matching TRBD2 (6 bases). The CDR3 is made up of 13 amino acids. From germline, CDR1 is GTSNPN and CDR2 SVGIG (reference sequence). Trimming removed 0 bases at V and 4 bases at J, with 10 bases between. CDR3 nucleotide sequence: TGTGCCTGGAGTGTGGGGGGTGGTTACGAGCAGTACTTC. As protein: CAWSVGGGYEQYF.

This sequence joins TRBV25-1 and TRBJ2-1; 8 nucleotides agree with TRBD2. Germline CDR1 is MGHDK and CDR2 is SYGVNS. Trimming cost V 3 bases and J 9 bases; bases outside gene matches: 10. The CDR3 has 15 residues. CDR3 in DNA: TGTGCCAGCAGTGAGAGCGGGAGCAGGCAGCGTGAGCAGTTCTTC. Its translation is CASSESGSRQREQFF. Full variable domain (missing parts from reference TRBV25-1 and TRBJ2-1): EADIYQTPRYLVIGTGKKITLECSQTMGHDKMYWYQQDPGMELHLIHYSYGVNSTEKGDLSSESTVSRIRTEHFPLTLESARPSHTSQYLCASSESGSRQREQFFGPGTRLTVL.

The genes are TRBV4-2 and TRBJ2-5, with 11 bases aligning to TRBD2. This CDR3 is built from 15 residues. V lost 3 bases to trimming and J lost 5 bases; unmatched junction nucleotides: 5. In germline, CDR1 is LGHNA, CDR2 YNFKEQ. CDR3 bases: TGTGCCAGCAGCCATATAGCGGGGGGGCCTGAGACCCAGTACTTC. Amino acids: CASSHIAGGPETQYF.

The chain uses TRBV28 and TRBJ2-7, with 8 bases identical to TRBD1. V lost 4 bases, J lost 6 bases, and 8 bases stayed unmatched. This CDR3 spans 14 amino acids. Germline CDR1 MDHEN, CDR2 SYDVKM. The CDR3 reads CASSWTGTGSEQYF. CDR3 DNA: TGTGCCAGCAGTTGGACAGGGACCGGGAGCGAGCAGTACTTC.

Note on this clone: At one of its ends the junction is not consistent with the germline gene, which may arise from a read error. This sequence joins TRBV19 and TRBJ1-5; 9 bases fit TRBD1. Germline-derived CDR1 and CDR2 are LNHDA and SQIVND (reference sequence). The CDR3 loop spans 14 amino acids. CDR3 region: CARTGTGTGQHQHF. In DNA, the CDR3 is TGTGCCAGAACCGGGACAGGGACTGGGCAGCACCAGCATTTT.

The chain's CDR3 is CASSQDRNRIGEDGYTF. The CDR3 coding sequence is TGTGCCAGCAGCCAAGATCGGAATAGGATAGGGGAGGACGGCTACACCTTC. The chain is built from TRBV14 and TRBJ1-2, with D perhaps TRBD1 (5 bases). Looked up from germline, CDR1 is SGHDN and CDR2 is FVKESK. The CDR3 spans 17 residues. Trimming took off 0 bases at V and 8 bases at J, with 22 bases between the two ends.

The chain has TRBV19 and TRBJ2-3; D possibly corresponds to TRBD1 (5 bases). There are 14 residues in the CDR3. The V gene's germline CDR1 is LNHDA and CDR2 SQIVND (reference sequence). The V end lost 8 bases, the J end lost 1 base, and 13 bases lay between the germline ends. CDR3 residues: CASASREGTDTQYF. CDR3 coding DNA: TGTGCCAGTGCCTCCAGGGAAGGCACAGATACGCAGTATTTT. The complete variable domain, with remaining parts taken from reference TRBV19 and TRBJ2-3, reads DGGITQSPKYLFRKEGQNVTLSCEQNLNHDAMYWYRQDPGQGLRLIYYSQIVNDFQKGDIAEGYSVSREKKESFPLTVTSAQKNPTAFYLCASASREGTDTQYFGPGTRLTVL.

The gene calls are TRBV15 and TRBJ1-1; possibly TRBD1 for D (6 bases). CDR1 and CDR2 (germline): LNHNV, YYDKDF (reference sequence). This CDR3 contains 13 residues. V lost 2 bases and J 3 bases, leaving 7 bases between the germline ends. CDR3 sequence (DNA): TGTGCCACCAGCAGATACAGGGACACTGAAGCTTTCTTT. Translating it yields CATSRYRDTEAFF.

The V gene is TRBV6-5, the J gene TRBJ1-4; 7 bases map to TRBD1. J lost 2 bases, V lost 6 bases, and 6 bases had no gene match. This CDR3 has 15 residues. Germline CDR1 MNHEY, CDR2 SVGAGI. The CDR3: CASSNTGATNEKLFF. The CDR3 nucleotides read TGTGCCAGCAGCAACACAGGGGCCACTAATGAAAAACTGTTTTTT.

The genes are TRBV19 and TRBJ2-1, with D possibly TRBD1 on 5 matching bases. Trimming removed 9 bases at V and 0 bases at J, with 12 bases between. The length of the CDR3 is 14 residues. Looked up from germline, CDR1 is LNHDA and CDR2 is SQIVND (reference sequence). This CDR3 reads CASRQRSSYNEQFF. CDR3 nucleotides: TGTGCCAGCCGACAGAGGAGCTCCTACAATGAGCAGTTCTTC.

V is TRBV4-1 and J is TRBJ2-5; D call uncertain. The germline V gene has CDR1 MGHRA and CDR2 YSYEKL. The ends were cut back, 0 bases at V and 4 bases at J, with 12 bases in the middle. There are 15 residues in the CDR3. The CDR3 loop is CASSQDRGSIETQYF. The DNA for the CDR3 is TGCGCCAGCAGCCAAGATCGTGGCAGTATAGAGACCCAGTACTTC.

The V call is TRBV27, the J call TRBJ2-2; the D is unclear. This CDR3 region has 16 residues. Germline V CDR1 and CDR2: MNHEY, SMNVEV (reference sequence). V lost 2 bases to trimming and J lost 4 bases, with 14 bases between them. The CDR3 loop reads CASSLGAQLFTGELFF. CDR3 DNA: TGTGCCAGCAGTTTAGGTGCCCAACTATTCACCGGGGAGCTGTTTTTT.

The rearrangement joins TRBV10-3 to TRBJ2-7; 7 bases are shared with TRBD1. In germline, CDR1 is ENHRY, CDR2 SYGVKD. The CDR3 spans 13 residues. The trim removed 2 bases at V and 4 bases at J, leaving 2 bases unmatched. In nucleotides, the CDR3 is TGTGCCATCAGTGAGCGGGACAGATACGAGCAGTACTTC. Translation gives CAISERDRYEQYF.

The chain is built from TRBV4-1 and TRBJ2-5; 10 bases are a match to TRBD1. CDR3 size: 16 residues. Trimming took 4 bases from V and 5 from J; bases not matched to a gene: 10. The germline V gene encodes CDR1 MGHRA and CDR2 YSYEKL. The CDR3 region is CASSPSGTGVGETQYF. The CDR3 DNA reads TGCGCCAGCAGCCCATCCGGGACAGGGGTGGGTGAGACCCAGTACTTC.

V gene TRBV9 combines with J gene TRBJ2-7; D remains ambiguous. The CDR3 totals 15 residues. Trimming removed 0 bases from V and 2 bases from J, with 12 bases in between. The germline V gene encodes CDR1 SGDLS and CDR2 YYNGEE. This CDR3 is CASSVDPGSTYEQYF. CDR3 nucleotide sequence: TGTGCCAGCAGCGTAGATCCGGGTTCCACCTACGAGCAGTACTTC.

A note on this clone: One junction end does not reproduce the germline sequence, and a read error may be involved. The DNA of the CDR3 is TGTGCCAAGACGACAGGGGCCGACTCCGACAATGAGCAGTTCTTC. Encoded protein: CAKTTGADSDNEQFF. This chain uses TRBV6-1 with TRBJ2-1, with 8 bases aligning to TRBD1. CDR3 length: 15 residues. Looked up from germline, CDR1 is MNHNS and CDR2 is SASEGT.